The clone carrying this T cell receptor beta chain was detected many times. The antigen is not known. The sample comes from a study of T cell clonality in common variable immunodeficiency. Whole-study results and caveats: In common variable immunodeficiency, TCR beta chains reportedly carried fewer deletions and N-nucleotide insertions. Authors noted CVID clonality's cause needs subpopulation repertoire sequencing.

This table comes from immunoSEQ multiplex PCR, and its TCRdb copy is limited to in-frame clones, with some not included. The sample has roughly 55,000 clones, none seen only once. This clonotype originated in a person aged 18 to 70 in good health. Sequenced input: peripheral blood mononuclear cells.

The sequenced CDR3 bases are TGTGCCAGCAGCTTGAGTATGGCAGACTACAATGAG. Translation: CASSLSMADYNE. The CDR3 in full is CASSLSMADYNEQFF. The chain combines TRBV5-6 with TRBJ2-1; D is unresolved. The read terminates 3 residues before the CDR3 end, so the remaining end is supplied by the germline J gene. CDR1 is SGHDT and CDR2 is YYEEEE in the germline V gene. This CDR3 region has 15 residues. V lost 1 base and J 3 bases, leaving 11 bases between the germline ends.